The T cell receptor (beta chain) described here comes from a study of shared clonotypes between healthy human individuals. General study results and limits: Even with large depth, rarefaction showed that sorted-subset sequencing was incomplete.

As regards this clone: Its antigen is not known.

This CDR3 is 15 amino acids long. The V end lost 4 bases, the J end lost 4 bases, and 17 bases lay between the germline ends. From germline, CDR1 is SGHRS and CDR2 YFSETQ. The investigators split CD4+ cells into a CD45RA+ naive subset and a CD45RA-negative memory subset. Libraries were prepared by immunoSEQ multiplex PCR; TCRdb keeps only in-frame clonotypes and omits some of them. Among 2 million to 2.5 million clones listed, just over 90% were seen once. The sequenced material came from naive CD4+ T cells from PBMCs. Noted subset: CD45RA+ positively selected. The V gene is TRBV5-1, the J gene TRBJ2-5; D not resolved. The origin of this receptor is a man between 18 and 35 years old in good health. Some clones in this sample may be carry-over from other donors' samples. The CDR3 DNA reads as TGCGCCAGCAGCGTGGAACCGGGTCTAGGAGAGACCCAGTACTTC. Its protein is CASSVEPGLGETQYF.